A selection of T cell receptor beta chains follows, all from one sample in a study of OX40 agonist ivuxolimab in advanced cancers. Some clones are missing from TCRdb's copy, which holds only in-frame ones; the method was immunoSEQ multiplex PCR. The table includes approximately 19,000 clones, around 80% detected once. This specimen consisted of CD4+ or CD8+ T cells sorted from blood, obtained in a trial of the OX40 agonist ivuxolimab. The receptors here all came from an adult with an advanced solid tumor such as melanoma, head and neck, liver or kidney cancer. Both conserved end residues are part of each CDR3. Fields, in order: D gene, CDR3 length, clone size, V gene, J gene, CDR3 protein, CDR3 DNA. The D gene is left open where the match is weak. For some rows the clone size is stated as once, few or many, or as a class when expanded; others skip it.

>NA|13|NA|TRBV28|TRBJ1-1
CASRKTGYTEAFF
TGTGCCAGCAGAAAAACAGGGTACACTGAAGCTTTCTTT
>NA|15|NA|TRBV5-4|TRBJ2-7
CASSPGGSLVYEQYF
TGTGCCAGCAGCCCCGGAGGGTCGCTTGTCTACGAGCAGTACTTC
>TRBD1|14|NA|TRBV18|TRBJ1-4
CASSPRQGGEKLFF
TGTGCCAGCTCACCACGGCAGGGGGGCGAAAAACTGTTTTTT
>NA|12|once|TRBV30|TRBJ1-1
CAWSPGDTEAFF
TGTGCCTGGAGTCCGGGAGACACTGAAGCTTTCTTT
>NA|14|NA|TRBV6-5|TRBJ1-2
CASREEGWGGGYTF
TGTGCCAGCAGAGAAGAGGGGTGGGGCGGTGGCTACACCTTC
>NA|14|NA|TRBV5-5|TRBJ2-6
CASSLDSGANVLTF
TGTGCCAGCAGCTTGGACTCTGGGGCCAACGTCCTGACTTTC
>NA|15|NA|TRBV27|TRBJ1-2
CASTLRAELFYGYTF
TGTGCCAGCACCTTGCGGGCAGAGCTCTTCTATGGCTACACCTTC
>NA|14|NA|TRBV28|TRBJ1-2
CASSSGAGEAGYTF
TGTGCCAGCAGTTCCGGCGCAGGGGAAGCTGGCTACACCTTC
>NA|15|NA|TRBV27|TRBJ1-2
CASRWTAYSNYGYTF
TGTGCCAGCAGGTGGACAGCCTACTCTAACTATGGCTACACCTTC
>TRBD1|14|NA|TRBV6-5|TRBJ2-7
CASSRQGVGYEQYF
TGTGCCAGCAGTAGACAGGGAGTGGGCTACGAGCAGTACTTC
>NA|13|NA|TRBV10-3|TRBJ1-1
CAISEGFRGGAFF
TGTGCCATCAGTGAGGGTTTCAGGGGAGGAGCTTTCTTT
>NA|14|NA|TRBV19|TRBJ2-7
CASSPLGRGYEQYF
TGTGCCAGTAGTCCCCTGGGACGGGGGTACGAGCAGTACTTC
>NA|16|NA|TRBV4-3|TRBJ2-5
CASSQDGQGGGETQYF
TGCGCCAGCAGCCAAGATGGACAGGGAGGGGGGGAGACCCAGTACTTC
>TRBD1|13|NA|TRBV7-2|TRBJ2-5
CASRGQPQETQYF
TGTGCCAGCAGGGGACAGCCCCAAGAGACCCAGTACTTC
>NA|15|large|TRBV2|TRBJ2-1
CASSEAVSRRGEQFF
TGTGCCAGCAGTGAAGCGGTTAGCAGGAGAGGGGAGCAGTTCTTC
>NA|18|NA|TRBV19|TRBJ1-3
CASKTRGRSGPAGNTIYF
TGTGCCAGTAAGACCAGGGGACGCTCCGGGCCCGCTGGAAACACCATATATTTT